The clone carrying this T cell receptor (beta chain) was detected a few times. The antigen remains undetermined. The record originates from a study of beta chain features in type 1 diabetes. As for the study in general: Age, gender and cell yields were similar between patients and healthy donors. Sorted cells from all samples, numbering some 99,000,000, were examined.

Regarding the study as a whole: Moderate but significant shortening of TCRB CDR3s was recorded in all four CD4+ subsets from Type 1 diabetes patients.

The length of the CDR3 is 14 residues. V was clipped by 4 bases and J by 3 bases; unmatched bases: 5. The V gene's germline CDR1 is SQVTM and CDR2 ANQGSEA. Investigators reverse transcribed all isolated RNA, so they sequenced expressed TCRB transcripts. Naive, central memory and regulatory T cell samples produced a mean of approximately 3.6 million reads. Sequenced by immunoSEQ multiplex PCR; TCRdb stores in-frame clones only, minus some. Here the sample spans around 240,000 clones, about 71% being singletons. This sequence originates from a young man in good health. Sequencing was performed on naive CD4+ T cells from blood. The rearrangement joins TRBV29-1 to TRBJ2-7; TRBD1 matches at 11 bases. The CDR3 sequence is CSVARDRGIYEQYF. In DNA, the CDR3 is TGCAGCGTTGCCCGGGACAGGGGGATCTACGAGCAGTACTTC.